The clone carrying this T cell receptor beta chain was recorded at least ten times. What it binds is not known. Exclusion of a patient resulted from uncontrolled infection, other autoimmune disease, pregnancy or lactation. The V and J ends lost 4 bases and 1 base respectively, with 7 bases between them. The length of the CDR3 is 13 residues. Germline V lookup: CDR1 LGHDT, CDR2 YNNKEL (reference sequence). RNA transcripts yielded amplified TCR beta CDR3 regions. Carried out on the TCR CDR3, a first-round RT-PCR used the HTBI primer set. One entry per CDR3 protein, called by TCRdb with MiXCR from the multiplex PCR reads. The data contain 530,000 or so distinct CDR3 sequences, more than 15% of them singletons. This sample stems from a study of T cells in Graves' hyperthyroidism and ophthalmopathy. Whole-study context: The blood sample was taken at first diagnosis, before treatment began. General study results and limits: Among clonotypes expanded in thyroid above 0.001, most were also found in blood.

The sequence came from a woman aged 18-29 years with Graves' ophthalmopathy. J is TRBJ1-1 and V is TRBV3-1; D is unresolved. Sequencing used blood. Written as DNA, the CDR3 is TGTGCCAGCAGCCCTGCGGGGAACACTGAAGCTTTCTTT. The encoded protein is CASSPAGNTEAFF.